The sequence of this TCR beta chain was determined in a study of blood T cell repertoires in COVID-19. On the study more broadly: The samples span acute and convalescent COVID-19 from the United States, Italy and Spain. T cells, B-cell-depleted T cells, or PBMCs provided the cDNA or gDNA that served as material.

Trimming left V 11 bases short and J 0 bases short, with 17 bases between. CDR3 size: 15 residues. Germline CDR1 and CDR2: LNHDA and SQIVND (reference sequence). Source study methods: Amplification of reference gene primers provided the estimated nucleated cell counts. Measured with immunoSEQ multiplex PCR; TCRdb has only the in-frame clones, and not every one. V, J and clone size were drawn from that table, and D and trimming were deduced from the DNA. The sample contains tens of thousands of clones, roughly 91% of which appear only once. The sequenced sample was peripheral blood. V usage is TRBV19 and J usage is TRBJ1-5; D remains unclear. The TCR originated in a man in his 70s with acute or convalescent COVID-19. The chain's CDR3 is CAAGGPAHSNQPQHF. CDR3 DNA sequence: TGTGCCGCTGGAGGGCCAGCACATAGCAATCAGCCCCAGCATTTT.